Listed below are T cell receptor beta chains from one sample, sequenced in a study of technical replicates of blood from several donors. The assay was immunoSEQ multiplex PCR, and TCRdb's table has in-frame clones only and misses some. Among tens of thousands of clones, approximately 94% were seen once, and the ten largest hold about 0.37%. Sequenced material: T cells isolated from PBMCs. These receptors all come from a human donor in good health. Each CDR3 is given with its conserved first and last residue. The D gene is left open where the match is weak.

>TRBV30|TRBJ2-7|NA
CAWSTGYEQYF
>TRBV6-5|TRBJ1-2|NA
CASSYSATANGYTF
>TRBV5-1|TRBJ2-1|TRBD2
CASSPRTSGTNEQFF
>TRBV30|TRBJ1-1|NA
CAWSVIEGLNTEAFF
>TRBV10-1|TRBJ2-2|NA
CASSERRGTGELFF
>TRBV7-2|TRBJ2-7|TRBD1
CASSPGQGYEQYF
>TRBV6-5|TRBJ2-6|NA
CASSASSGANVLTF
>TRBV19|TRBJ1-5|NA
CASSIVLAGNQPQHF
>TRBV7-2|TRBJ2-5|NA
CASSLDTTIQETQYF
>TRBV19|TRBJ1-1|NA
CASSIDVETEAFF
>TRBV7-9|TRBJ2-7|TRBD1
CASSRQGALYEQYF
>TRBV21-1|TRBJ1-1|NA
CASSNPRTGNYTEAFF
>TRBV6-6|TRBJ2-5|TRBD2
CASSRRTSAEETQYF
>TRBV7-6|TRBJ1-4|TRBD1
CASSLVGTGTGEKLFF
>TRBV7-9|TRBJ2-1|TRBD1
CASIETGEAYNEQFF
>TRBV19|TRBJ2-7|TRBD2
CASSIERETRYEQYF
>TRBV5-1|TRBJ2-1|TRBD1
CASSVTGGYEQFF
>TRBV5-1|TRBJ2-5|TRBD2
CASSPWMGSSGGGETQYF
>TRBV28|TRBJ1-5|NA
CASTMRDSLFNQPQHF
>TRBV11-3|TRBJ1-1|NA
CASSPQPRVSTEAFF
>TRBV7-3|TRBJ2-7|TRBD1
CASSLKWTGPSRDYEQYF
>TRBV5-1|TRBJ1-1|TRBD1
CASSLALTGGSSVEAFF
>TRBV5-1|TRBJ2-5|NA
CASSFGFGETQYF
>TRBV4-3|TRBJ2-1|NA
CASSRGLLNEQFF
>TRBV2|TRBJ1-1|TRBD1
CASSGQGNTEAFF
>TRBV4-3|TRBJ2-7|NA
CASSQEVTSGSYEQYF
>TRBV2|TRBJ1-5|NA
CASSEFNSNQPQHF
>TRBV4-2|TRBJ2-2|TRBD1
CASSHDRDREDTGELFF
>TRBV13|TRBJ1-1|TRBD1
CASSPGQGGNTEAFF
>TRBV12-1|TRBJ1-5|NA
CASSFDGTVDQPQHF
>TRBV25-1|TRBJ2-1|NA
CASSELLGVNEQFF
>TRBV5-8|TRBJ2-3|NA
CASTVAEISTDTQYF
>TRBV9|TRBJ1-2|NA
CASSLREDRGYTF
>TRBV27|TRBJ1-1|TRBD1
CASSYAGGISTEAFF
>TRBV29-1|TRBJ2-7|NA
CSAQVTDAYEQYF
>TRBV28|TRBJ2-1|TRBD2
CASSFMGEGPSEQFF
>TRBV19|TRBJ2-2|NA
CASSIVRYQGDTGELFF
>TRBV28|TRBJ2-3|TRBD1
CASSRQGWTDTQYF
>TRBV6-4|TRBJ2-1|TRBD2
CASSAKREGYNEQFF
>TRBV5-4|TRBJ2-1|TRBD2
CASSPEASGRSYEQFF
>TRBV9|TRBJ1-3|NA
CASSVTDISGNTIYF
>TRBV15|TRBJ2-7|NA
CATSREVRLPYEQYF
>TRBV30|TRBJ1-2|NA
CAVSQDFNYGYTF
>TRBV29-1|TRBJ1-1|TRBD1
CSVELFPGQGKISEAFF
>TRBV9|TRBJ2-1|TRBD1
CASSVGGTGVDNEQFF
>TRBV5-1|TRBJ1-2|NA
CASSLDTDYGYTF
>TRBV4-1|TRBJ2-7|NA
CASSHWAGRSYEQYF
>TRBV30|TRBJ2-2|NA
CAWTGVGELFF